The 27 T cell receptor beta chains given below trace back to one sample, sequenced in a study of technical replicates of blood from a handful of donors. The assay was immunoSEQ multiplex PCR, and TCRdb's table has in-frame clones only and misses some. Of around 92,000 clones listed, around 95% are singletons. What was sequenced was T cells isolated from PBMCs. These receptors were collected from a human donor in good health.

This clone came up once. This chain connects TRBV5-1 to TRBJ2-3; TRBD2 matches 13 bases. With V trimmed by 3 bases and J by 3 bases, 13 bases remained unmatched. The CDR3 is 19 residues long. Germline V lookup: CDR1 SGHRS, CDR2 YFSETQ. CDR3 nucleotides: TGCGCCAGCAGCTGGACTAGCGGGAGAAACATAGGCCCAACAGATACGCAGTATTTT. It translates to CASSWTSGRNIGPTDTQYF.

The chain is built from TRBV4-2 and TRBJ2-5, with D perhaps TRBD2 (5 bases). The ends were cut back, 2 bases at V and 2 bases at J, with 15 bases in the middle. CDR3 size: 16 residues. Germline V gene data show CDR1 as LGHNA and CDR2 as YNFKEQ. For the CDR3, the DNA is TGTGCCAGCAGCCAAAAAGAGGAGGCCAGTCAAGAGACCCAGTACTTC. Protein: CASSQKEEASQETQYF.

The J gene is TRBJ2-1, the V gene TRBV5-1, with D tentatively TRBD2 (5 bases). CDR3 length: 15 residues. The V and J ends lost 4 bases and 6 bases respectively, with 17 bases between them. Germline V gene sequence: CDR1 SGHRS, CDR2 YFSETQ. The CDR3 sequence is CASSQPGGLGNEQFF. CDR3 sequence (DNA): TGCGCCAGCAGCCAACCCGGAGGTTTGGGCAATGAGCAGTTCTTC.

V usage is TRBV29-1 and J usage is TRBJ1-1; 7 bases are a match to TRBD1. Germline V lookup: CDR1 SQVTM, CDR2 ANQGSEA. V lost 4 bases to trimming and J lost 3 bases; unmatched junction nucleotides: 8. The CDR3 spans 14 residues. The CDR3 loop is CSVATGRRDTEAFF. The CDR3 DNA is TGCAGCGTTGCGACAGGGCGTAGGGACACTGAAGCTTTCTTT.

V is TRBV2 and J is TRBJ2-2, with no clear D. There are 13 residues in the CDR3. Trimming cost V 3 bases and J 8 bases, with 10 bases left between them. Germline V gene data show CDR1 as SNHLY and CDR2 as FYNNEI. The DNA for the CDR3 is TGTGCCAGCAGTGACAGCCCTAGAGGGGAGCTGTTTTTT. This sequence encodes CASSDSPRGELFF.

The chain carries TRBV18 and TRBJ2-2; 9 nucleotides agree with TRBD2. The CDR3 covers 18 residues. J gave up 1 base and V 6 bases, and 12 bases lay outside the gene matches. Germline V CDR1 and CDR2: KGHSH, LQKENI. The CDR3: CASSLRRSGGMNTGELFF. The CDR3 DNA follows: TGTGCCAGCTCCCTCCGTCGGAGCGGGGGGATGAACACCGGGGAGCTGTTTTTT.

This clone was recorded only once. This sequence joins TRBV27 and TRBJ1-5; D is unresolved. The CDR3 has 13 residues. The germline V gene has CDR1 MNHEY and CDR2 SMNVEV (reference sequence). V lost 5 bases, J lost 1 base, and 6 bases lay in between. CDR3 amino acids: CASSQASNQPQHF. The CDR3 DNA sequence: TGTGCCAGCAGTCAGGCGAGCAATCAGCCCCAGCATTTT.

A single count supports this clone. V and J are TRBV28 and TRBJ1-2; D is unresolved. V dropped 3 bases and J dropped 0 bases, with 8 bases sitting between them. The CDR3 is 14 amino acids. Germline V gene lookup returns CDR1 MDHEN and CDR2 SYDVKM. Here the CDR3 DNA reads TGTGCCAGCAGTTTTTATCCGTCTAACTATGGCTACACCTTC. Translation gives CASSFYPSNYGYTF.

The gene calls are TRBV5-1 and TRBJ1-4; 7 nucleotides line up with TRBD1. The CDR3 has 18 amino acids. The V and J ends lost 2 bases and 7 bases, in that order; junction bases with no gene match: 17. Germline V lookup: CDR1 SGHRS, CDR2 YFSETQ. CDR3 region: CASSFYPPNRGQSEKLFF. Here the CDR3 DNA reads TGCGCCAGCAGCTTCTACCCCCCTAACAGGGGTCAAAGTGAAAAACTGTTTTTT.

The chain uses TRBV7-3 and TRBJ2-1; D is possibly TRBD1 (6 bases). CDR1 is SGHTA and CDR2 is FQGTGA in the germline V gene. Trimming left V 6 bases short and J 4 bases short, with 10 bases between. The CDR3 is made up of 13 amino acids. The CDR3 DNA sequence: TGTGCCAGCAGACAGGACAGATACAATGAGCAGTTCTTC. Translated, it gives CASRQDRYNEQFF.

This chain connects TRBV10-1 to TRBJ1-6, with D perhaps matching TRBD1 (6 bases). Germline V CDR1 and CDR2: WNHNN, SYGVQD (reference sequence). V lost 3 bases to trimming and J lost 9 bases, with 6 bases between them. The CDR3 consists of 12 residues. The CDR3 nucleotides read TGCGCCAGCAGTGACAGGGGTTCACCCCTCCACTTT. This gives the protein CASSDRGSPLHF.

The V and J genes are TRBV5-1 and TRBJ1-2; 7 nucleotides align to TRBD1. CDR1 and CDR2 from the germline V gene are SGHRS and YFSETQ. CDR3 size: 15 residues. Unmatched junction bases numbered 5, after V lost 2 bases and J lost 1 base. The CDR3 region has the DNA TGCGCCAGCAGCTTTTGGACAGGTGATAACTATGGCTACACCTTC. Translated: CASSFWTGDNYGYTF.

This clone was seen only once. The chain employs TRBV27 and TRBJ1-2, with 7 bases identical to TRBD1. This CDR3 has 13 amino acids. J lost 3 bases, V lost 3 bases, and 1 base had no gene match. Germline assignment: CDR1 MNHEY and CDR2 SMNVEV (reference sequence). CDR3 protein: CASSLGQHYGYTF. The CDR3 coding sequence is TGTGCCAGCAGTTTGGGACAGCACTATGGCTACACCTTC.

This chain links TRBV7-9 with TRBJ1-3; D is undetermined. The CDR3 sequence is 12 residues long. Germline CDR1 reads SEHNR; CDR2 reads FQNEAQ (reference sequence). Trimming shortened V by 5 bases and J by 4 bases, and 6 bases separated the two germline ends. CDR3 DNA: TGTGCCAGCAGCCAGATCGGAAACACCATATATTTT. Protein sequence: CASSQIGNTIYF.

The chain uses TRBV4-1 and TRBJ2-1; D is possibly TRBD1 (6 bases). The CDR3 length is 14 residues. CDR1 and CDR2 from the germline V gene are MGHRA and YSYEKL. V was trimmed by 4 bases and J by 7 bases, leaving 14 bases between them. The DNA of the CDR3 is TGCGCCAGCAGCCGCGCGGACAGCTGGAATGAGCAGTTCTTC. This encodes CASSRADSWNEQFF.

The DNA for the CDR3 is TGCGCCAGCAGCTTGATAAGCGGGAGGTCCTACAATGAGCAGTTCTTC. It yields the protein CASSLISGRSYNEQFF. V is TRBV5-1 and J is TRBJ2-1; 9 positions match TRBD2. With V trimmed by 1 base and J by 1 base, 3 bases remained unmatched. Germline V gene data show CDR1 as SGHRS and CDR2 as YFSETQ. This CDR3 is built from 16 residues.

The V gene is TRBV7-2, the J gene TRBJ1-5; no clear D. The CDR3 has 14 amino acids. Germline CDR1 reads SGHTA; CDR2 reads FQGNSA. Trimming took 2 bases from V and 6 from J, leaving 11 bases between them. For the CDR3, the DNA is TGTGCCAGCAGCTTATTTGAGGTGGGTCAGCCCCAGCATTTT. Its protein product is CASSLFEVGQPQHF.

This chain uses TRBV19 with TRBJ1-2; D is unclear. CDR3 length equals 12 residues. Germline values: CDR1 LNHDA, CDR2 SQIVND (reference sequence). Trimming stripped 3 bases from V and 4 bases from J, with 6 bases between. The CDR3 DNA sequence: TGTGCCAGTAGTATTAACTTCTATGGCTACACCTTC. Its translation: CASSINFYGYTF.

This chain connects TRBV6-6 to TRBJ2-7; 9 nucleotides agree with TRBD2. The CDR3 runs to 14 residues. Looked up from germline, CDR1 is MNHNY and CDR2 is SVGAGI (reference sequence). Trimming took 5 bases from V and 6 from J; bases not matched to a gene: 8. The CDR3 loop is CASSRTGLAREQYF. The CDR3 DNA follows: TGTGCCAGCAGTAGAACGGGACTAGCTCGCGAGCAGTACTTC.

V usage is TRBV5-6 and J usage is TRBJ1-4; D is ambiguous. This CDR3 comprises 13 residues. CDR1 and CDR2 from the germline V gene are SGHDT and YYEEEE. V lost 0 bases, J lost 7 bases, and 7 bases lay in between. Written as DNA, the CDR3 is TGTGCCAGCAGCTTGGGGCGGCCTGAAAAACTGTTTTTT. As protein: CASSLGRPEKLFF.

For this clone: The sample carries other DNA sequences with the same CDR3. The CDR3 sequence is CASSLGGSTDTQYF. In DNA form, the CDR3 reads TGCGCCAGCAGCTTGGGCGGGTCCACAGATACGCAGTATTTT. The V gene is TRBV5-1, the J gene TRBJ2-3; D is perhaps TRBD2 (5 bases). In germline, CDR1 is SGHRS, CDR2 YFSETQ. CDR3 length: 14 amino acids. Trimming removed 0 bases from V and 2 bases from J, with 7 bases in between.

The rearrangement links TRBV6-5 to TRBJ1-2, with TRBD1 matching over 9 bases. J gave up 8 bases and V 5 bases, and 6 bases lay outside the gene matches. The germline gives CDR1 MNHEY, CDR2 SVGAGI. The CDR3 runs 13 residues. Here the CDR3 DNA reads TGTGCCAGCAGTAGGGACAGGGTCAGCGGCTACACCTTC. Translating gives CASSRDRVSGYTF.

This clone appeared once. The chain combines TRBV10-1 with TRBJ2-7, with D maybe TRBD2 (5 bases). Germline-derived CDR1 and CDR2 are WNHNN and SYGVQD (reference sequence). The CDR3 spans 13 residues. Trimming left V 2 bases short and J 4 bases short, with 9 bases between. CDR3 sequence reads: CASSESGTYEQYF. DNA for the CDR3: TGCGCCAGCAGTGAGAGCGGAACGTACGAGCAGTACTTC.

This clone has a single count. The CDR3 reads CASSYYDRPYEQYF. CDR3 sequence (DNA): TGTGCCAGCAGTTACTACGACAGGCCCTACGAGCAGTACTTC. The gene calls are TRBV6-5 and TRBJ2-7; tentatively, D is TRBD1 (6 bases). CDR3 size: 14 residues. The V gene lost 1 base and the J gene lost 2 bases, with 9 bases spanning the gap. The germline CDR1 and CDR2 sequences are MNHEY and SVGAGI.

V usage is TRBV11-2 and J usage is TRBJ2-1; 9 bases agree with TRBD1. CDR3 length equals 17 residues. V was pared by 5 bases and J by 2 bases, with 10 bases of the junction left unmatched. Germline CDR1 reads SGHAT; CDR2 reads FQNNGV. CDR3 residues: CASSQTPGQGTYNEQFF. The CDR3, as DNA: TGTGCCAGCAGCCAAACCCCGGGACAGGGTACCTACAATGAGCAGTTCTTC.

A few counts support this clone. The chain uses TRBV7-9 and TRBJ1-5; 7 bases are shared with TRBD1. Trimming removed 4 bases from V and 2 bases from J; junction bases left unmatched: 8. This CDR3 region has 16 residues. Per germline, CDR1 SEHNR and CDR2 FQNEAQ (reference sequence). The CDR3 spells CASSSDRASGNQPQHF. In DNA form, the CDR3 reads TGTGCCAGCAGCTCAGACAGGGCGTCGGGCAATCAGCCCCAGCATTTT.

The chain combines TRBV4-1 with TRBJ1-4; 8 bases map to TRBD1. CDR1 MGHRA and CDR2 YSYEKL come from the germline V gene. Trimming cost V 4 bases and J 3 bases; bases outside gene matches: 7. CDR3 length: 16 residues. CDR3 region: CASSPTGVAANEKLFF. The CDR3, as DNA: TGCGCCAGCAGCCCGACAGGGGTGGCAGCTAATGAAAAACTGTTTTTT.